This TCR beta chain was captured by sequencing in a study of CD4 T cells in relation to SARS-CoV-2 and coronaviruses. Study findings and constraints: In about 65% of donors, memory CD4+ clonotypes crossrecognized SARS-CoV-2 and at least one common cold coronavirus spike. This crossreactivity analysis covered spike protein alone, no other viral proteins.

This CDR3 has 14 residues. CDR1 is SGHRS and CDR2 is YFSETQ in the germline V gene. Trimming left V 0 bases short and J 3 bases short, with 9 bases between. As regards this clone: Its antigen is not known.

Generated by immunoSEQ multiplex PCR, the TCRdb table keeps only in-frame clones and is missing some. The repertoire holds roughly 30,000 clones, with around three quarters as singletons. CD4+ T cells from unexposed donors were obtained before the COVID-19 pandemic (2011-2018). CD4+ T cells were isolated from the cells after about ten days of culture. The chain joins TRBV5-1 to TRBJ1-1, with D perhaps matching TRBD1 (5 bases). Source material: CD4+ T cells from PBMCs, cultured in vitro. This TCR was sampled from a human donor in good health. The CDR3 is CASSLVGRYTEAFF. Here the CDR3 DNA reads TGCGCCAGCAGCTTGGTGGGGCGGTACACTGAAGCTTTCTTT.